This record covers a single TCR beta chain. The data derive from a study of OX40 agonist ivuxolimab in advanced cancers. Germline CDR1 GTSNPN, CDR2 SVGIG (reference sequence). V was clipped by 2 bases and J by 1 base, with 16 bases between them. This CDR3 is built from 16 residues. TCRdb's table, derived via immunoSEQ multiplex PCR, lists solely in-frame clones and lacks some. The profile shows about 73,000 clones, 85% of them singletons. This clonotype originated in an adult with an advanced solid tumor such as melanoma, head and neck, liver or kidney cancer. The sequences come from CD4+ or CD8+ T cells sorted from blood, collected in a trial of the OX40 agonist ivuxolimab. The chain carries TRBV30 and TRBJ2-3; TRBD1 or TRBD2 may be the D gene (6 bases each). The chain's CDR3 is CAWSSRGGPGTDTQYF. CDR3 DNA: TGTGCCTGGAGTTCCAGAGGGGGGCCTGGCACAGATACGCAGTATTTT.